A selection of T cell receptor beta chains follows, all from one sample in a study of T cell responses to AZD1222 COVID-19 vaccine. Libraries were prepared by immunoSEQ multiplex PCR; TCRdb keeps only in-frame clonotypes and omits some of them. Of about 150,000 clones in the sample, 80% to 90% were seen once. This specimen consisted of peripheral blood, obtained on day 0 of AZD1222 vaccination. The receptors come from an adult in good health. Both conserved end residues are part of each CDR3. The D gene is left open where the match is weak.

D	length	V	J	CDR3
TRBD1	17	TRBV27	TRBJ1-6	CASSYSEGTVYNSPLHF
.	14	TRBV7-2	TRBJ1-4	CASSLGTTNEKLFF
.	16	TRBV5-4	TRBJ2-7	CASSLRGGDGTYEQYF
.	14	TRBV5-1	TRBJ2-1	CASKNGSSYNEQFF
.	15	TRBV6-5	TRBJ1-1	CASSPQGLPNTEAFF
TRBD1	16	TRBV9	TRBJ1-6	CASSAPGGGYNSPLHF
TRBD1	14	TRBV18	TRBJ1-6	CASSHDRGNSPLHF
.	15	TRBV18	TRBJ1-1	CASSPFDKGGTEAFF
.	12	TRBV7-8	TRBJ1-1	CASSLWNTEAFF
.	15	TRBV3-1/TRBV3-2	TRBJ1-5	CASSQGGYSNQPQHF
.	17	TRBV4-3	TRBJ2-7	CASSQEWTGLQARVQYF
.	17	TRBV5-1	TRBJ1-5	CASSRFPGGYSNQPQHF
TRBD1	13	TRBV11-1	TRBJ1-1	CASGPGQGIEAFF
.	15	TRBV5-4	TRBJ2-2	CASSLGRRNTGELFF
.	11	TRBV19	TRBJ2-3	CASRTSDTQYF
.	11	TRBV6-2/TRBV6-3	TRBJ2-7	CASSLEARQYF